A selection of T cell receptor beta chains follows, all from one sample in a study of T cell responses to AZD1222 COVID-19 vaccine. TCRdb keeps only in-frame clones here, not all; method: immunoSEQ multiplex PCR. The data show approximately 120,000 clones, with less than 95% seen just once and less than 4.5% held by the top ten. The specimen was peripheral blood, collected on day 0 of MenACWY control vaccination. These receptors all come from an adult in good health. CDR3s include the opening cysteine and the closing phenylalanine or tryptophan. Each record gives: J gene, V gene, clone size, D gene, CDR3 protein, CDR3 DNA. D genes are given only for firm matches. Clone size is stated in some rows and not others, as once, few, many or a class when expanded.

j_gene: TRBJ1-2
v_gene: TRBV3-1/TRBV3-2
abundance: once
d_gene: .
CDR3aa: CASSRHKGDYTF
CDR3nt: TGTGCCAGCAGCCGCCATAAGGGAGACTACACCTTC

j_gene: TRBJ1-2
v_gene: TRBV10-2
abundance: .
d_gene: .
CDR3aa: CASSPSSGQGNGYTF
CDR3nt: TGCGCCAGCAGTCCTTCGTCGGGGCAGGGGAATGGCTACACCTTC

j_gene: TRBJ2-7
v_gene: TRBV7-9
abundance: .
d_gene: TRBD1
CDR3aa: CASSLAGQGSFNEQYF
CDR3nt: TGTGCCAGCAGCTTAGCGGGACAGGGAAGCTTCAACGAGCAGTACTTC

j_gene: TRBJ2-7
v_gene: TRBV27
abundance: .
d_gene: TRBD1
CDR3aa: CASRRDRGPYEQYF
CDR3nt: TGTGCCAGCAGAAGGGACAGGGGGCCCTACGAGCAGTACTTC

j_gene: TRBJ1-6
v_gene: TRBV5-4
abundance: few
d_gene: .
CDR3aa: CASSLSQGFNSPLHF
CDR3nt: TGTGCCAGCAGCTTGAGTCAGGGGTTCAATTCACCCCTCCACTTT

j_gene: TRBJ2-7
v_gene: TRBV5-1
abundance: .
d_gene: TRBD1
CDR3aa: CASSHTGGQGAYEQYF
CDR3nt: TGCGCCAGCAGCCATACAGGCGGGCAGGGGGCCTACGAGCAGTACTTC

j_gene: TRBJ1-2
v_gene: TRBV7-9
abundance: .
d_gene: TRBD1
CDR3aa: CASSPTGVEQFDYGYTF
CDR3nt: TGTGCCAGCAGCCCGACAGGGGTCGAGCAGTTTGACTATGGCTACACCTTC

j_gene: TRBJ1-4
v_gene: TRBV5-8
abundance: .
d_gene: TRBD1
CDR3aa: CASSGGRTGTATNEKLFF
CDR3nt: TGTGCCAGCAGCGGGGGGCGGACAGGGACGGCAACTAATGAAAAACTGTTTTTT

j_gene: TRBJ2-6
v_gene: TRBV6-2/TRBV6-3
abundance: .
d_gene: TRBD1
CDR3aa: CASSYDRAGANVLTF
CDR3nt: TGTGCCAGCAGTTATGACAGGGCTGGGGCCAACGTCCTGACTTTC

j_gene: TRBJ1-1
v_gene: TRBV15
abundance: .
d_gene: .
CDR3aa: CATSPPFGAATEAFF
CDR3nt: TGTGCCACCAGCCCGCCTTTTGGGGCAGCCACTGAAGCTTTCTTT

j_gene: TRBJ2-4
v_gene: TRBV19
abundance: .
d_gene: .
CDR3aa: CASSHDLRAAKNIQYF
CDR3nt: TGTGCCAGTAGCCATGACCTGAGGGCGGCCAAAAACATTCAGTACTTC

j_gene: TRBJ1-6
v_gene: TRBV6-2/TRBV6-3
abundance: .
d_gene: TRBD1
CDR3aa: CASSAGTVYFNSPLHF
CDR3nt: TGTGCCAGCAGTGCCGGGACAGTTTACTTTAATTCACCCCTCCACTTT

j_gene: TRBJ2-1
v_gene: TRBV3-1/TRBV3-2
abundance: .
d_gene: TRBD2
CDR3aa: CASSPSGRGNEQFF
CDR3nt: TGTGCCAGCAGCCCCAGCGGGAGGGGAAATGAGCAGTTCTTC

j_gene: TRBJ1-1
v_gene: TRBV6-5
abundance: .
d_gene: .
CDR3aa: CASSYQSQNTEAFF
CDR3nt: TGTGCCAGCAGTTACCAATCACAAAACACTGAAGCTTTCTTT

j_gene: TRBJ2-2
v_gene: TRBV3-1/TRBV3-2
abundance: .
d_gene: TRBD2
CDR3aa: CASSQDSYGAGDHSGELFF
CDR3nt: TGTGCCAGCAGCCAAGATTCGTACGGAGCGGGAGATCATTCCGGGGAGCTGTTTTTT

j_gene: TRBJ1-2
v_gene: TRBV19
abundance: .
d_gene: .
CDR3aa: CASRFLGADYGYTF
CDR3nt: TGTGCCAGTAGATTCTTGGGGGCTGACTATGGCTACACCTTC

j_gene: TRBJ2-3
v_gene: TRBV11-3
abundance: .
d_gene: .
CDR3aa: CASSQRGLHTDTQYF
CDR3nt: TGTGCCAGCAGCCAACGGGGCCTACACACAGATACGCAGTATTTT

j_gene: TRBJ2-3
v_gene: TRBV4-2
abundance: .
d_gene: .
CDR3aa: CASSIGDTQYF
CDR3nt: TGTGCCAGCAGTATAGGGGATACGCAGTATTTT

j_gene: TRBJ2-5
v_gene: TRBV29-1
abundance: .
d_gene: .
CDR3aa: CSVTHRGGETQYF
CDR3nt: TGCAGCGTGACGCACAGGGGAGGAGAGACCCAGTACTTC

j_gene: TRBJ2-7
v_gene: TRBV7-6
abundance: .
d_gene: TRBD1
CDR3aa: CASSLGSRAGGYYEQYF
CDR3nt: TGTGCCAGCAGCTTAGGTTCGCGCGCAGGGGGCTACTACGAGCAGTACTTC

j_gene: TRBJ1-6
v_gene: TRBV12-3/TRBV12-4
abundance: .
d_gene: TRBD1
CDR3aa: CASSLGQLFALHF
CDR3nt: TGTGCCAGCAGTTTGGGACAGCTATTCGCCCTCCACTTT

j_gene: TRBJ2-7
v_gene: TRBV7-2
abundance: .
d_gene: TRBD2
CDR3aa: CASSFSLAGEYEQYF
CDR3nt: TGTGCCAGCAGCTTCTCGCTAGCGGGAGAGTACGAGCAGTACTTC

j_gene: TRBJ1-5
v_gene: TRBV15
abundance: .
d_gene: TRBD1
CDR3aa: CATSRDRGQEYSNQPQHF
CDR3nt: TGTGCCACCAGCAGAGATCGAGGACAGGAGTATAGCAATCAGCCCCAGCATTTT

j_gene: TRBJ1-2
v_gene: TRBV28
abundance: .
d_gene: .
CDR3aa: CASSLQNYGYTF
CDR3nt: TGTGCCAGCAGTTTACAGAACTATGGCTACACCTTC

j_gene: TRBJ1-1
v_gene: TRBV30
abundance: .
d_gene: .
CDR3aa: CAWTRLRNTEAFF
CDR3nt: TGTGCCTGGACCAGACTGAGGAACACTGAAGCTTTCTTT

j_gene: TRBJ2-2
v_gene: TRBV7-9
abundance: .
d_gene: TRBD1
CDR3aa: CASSLKGGWGYTGELFF
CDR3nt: TGTGCCAGCAGCTTAAAAGGGGGCTGGGGATACACCGGGGAGCTGTTTTTT

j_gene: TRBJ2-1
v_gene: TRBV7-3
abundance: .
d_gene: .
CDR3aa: CASSLHEGWGYNEQFF
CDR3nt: TGTGCCAGCAGCTTACACGAGGGGTGGGGGTACAATGAGCAGTTCTTC

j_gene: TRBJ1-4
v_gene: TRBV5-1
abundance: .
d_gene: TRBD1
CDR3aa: CASSSAGGSNEKLFF
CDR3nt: TGCGCCAGCAGCTCGGCAGGGGGCTCTAATGAAAAACTGTTTTTT

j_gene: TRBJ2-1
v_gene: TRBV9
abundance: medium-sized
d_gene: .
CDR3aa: CASSRLADEQFF
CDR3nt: TGTGCCAGCAGCCGTCTAGCCGATGAGCAGTTCTTC

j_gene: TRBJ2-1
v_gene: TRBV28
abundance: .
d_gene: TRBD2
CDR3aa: CASSLMTSGFYNEQFF
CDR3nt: TGTGCCAGCAGTCTAATGACTAGCGGATTCTACAATGAGCAGTTCTTC

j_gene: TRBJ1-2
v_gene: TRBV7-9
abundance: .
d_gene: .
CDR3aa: CASSLVPENNYGYTF
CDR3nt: TGTGCCAGCAGCTTAGTTCCGGAGAATAACTATGGCTACACCTTC

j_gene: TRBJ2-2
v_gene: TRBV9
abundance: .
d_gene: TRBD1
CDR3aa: CASSVSGQGSTGELFF
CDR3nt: TGTGCCAGCAGCGTATCGGGACAGGGTTCCACCGGGGAGCTGTTTTTT

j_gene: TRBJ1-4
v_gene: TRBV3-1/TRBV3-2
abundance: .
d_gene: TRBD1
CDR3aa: CASIKGQGEFNEKLFF
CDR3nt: TGTGCCAGCATCAAAGGACAGGGGGAGTTTAATGAAAAACTGTTTTTT

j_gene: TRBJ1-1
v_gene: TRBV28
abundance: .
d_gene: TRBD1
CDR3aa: CASSTPGQGSMNTEAFF
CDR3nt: TGTGCCAGCAGTACCCCGGGACAGGGCTCCATGAACACTGAAGCTTTCTTT

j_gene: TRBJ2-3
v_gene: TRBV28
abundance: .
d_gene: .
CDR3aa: CASRQAQRSTDTQYF
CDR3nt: TGTGCCAGCAGACAGGCCCAAAGGAGCACAGATACGCAGTATTTT

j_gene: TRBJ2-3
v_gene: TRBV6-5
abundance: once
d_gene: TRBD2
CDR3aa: CASQTSGNTDTQYF
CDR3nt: TGTGCCTCCCAGACTAGCGGAAACACAGATACGCAGTATTTT

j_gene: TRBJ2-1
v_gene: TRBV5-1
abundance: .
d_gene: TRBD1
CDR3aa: CASSTGQGFGEQFF
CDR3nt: TGCGCCAGCAGCACGGGACAGGGGTTCGGTGAGCAGTTCTTC

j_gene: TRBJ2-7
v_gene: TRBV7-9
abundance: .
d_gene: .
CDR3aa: CASSPRAEPPHEQYF
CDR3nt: TGTGCCAGCAGCCCACGGGCCGAGCCCCCCCACGAGCAGTACTTC

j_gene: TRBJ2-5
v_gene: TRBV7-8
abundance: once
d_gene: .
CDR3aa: CASSSPGSRETQYF
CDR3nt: TGTGCCAGCAGCTCACCGGGAAGCAGAGAGACCCAGTACTTC

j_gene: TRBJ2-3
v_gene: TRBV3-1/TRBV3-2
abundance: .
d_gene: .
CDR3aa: CASSQLSATDTQYF
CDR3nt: TGTGCCAGCAGCCAATTAAGCGCCACAGATACGCAGTATTTT

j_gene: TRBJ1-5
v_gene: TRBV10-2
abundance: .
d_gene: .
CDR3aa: CASSVARFSQPQHF
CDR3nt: TGCGCCAGCAGTGTGGCCCGCTTCAGTCAGCCCCAGCATTTT

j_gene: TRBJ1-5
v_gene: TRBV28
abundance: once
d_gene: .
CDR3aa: CASSLEENSNQPQHF
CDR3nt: TGTGCCAGCAGTTTGGAGGAAAATAGCAATCAGCCCCAGCATTTT

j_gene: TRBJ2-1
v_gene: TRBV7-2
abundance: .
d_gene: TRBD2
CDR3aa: CASSTNARLAGNANEQFF
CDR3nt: TGTGCCAGCAGCACTAACGCACGTCTAGCGGGGAATGCCAATGAGCAGTTCTTC

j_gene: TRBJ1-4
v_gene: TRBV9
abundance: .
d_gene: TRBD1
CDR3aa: CASSVTDRVANEKLFF
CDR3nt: TGTGCCAGCAGCGTCACGGACAGGGTTGCTAATGAAAAACTGTTTTTT

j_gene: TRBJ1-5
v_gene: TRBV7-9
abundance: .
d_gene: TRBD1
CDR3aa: CASSQDRGDQPQHF
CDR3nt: TGTGCCAGCAGCCAGGACAGGGGGGATCAGCCCCAGCATTTT

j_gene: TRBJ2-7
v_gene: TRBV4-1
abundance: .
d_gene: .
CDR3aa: CASSHTGTTSYEQYF
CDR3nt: TGCGCCAGCAGCCACACCGGGACAACCTCCTACGAGCAGTACTTC

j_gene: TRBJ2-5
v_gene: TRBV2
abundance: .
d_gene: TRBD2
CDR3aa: CASYGLAGETQYF
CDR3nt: TGTGCCAGCTACGGACTAGCCGGGGAGACCCAGTACTTC

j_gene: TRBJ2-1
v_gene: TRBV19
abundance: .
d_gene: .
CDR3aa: CASSPGAKRQFF
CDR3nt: TGTGCCAGTAGTCCCGGCGCAAAGAGGCAGTTCTTC

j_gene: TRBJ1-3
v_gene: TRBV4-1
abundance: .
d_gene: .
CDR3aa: CASSQDGSLGGNTIYF
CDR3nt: TGCGCCAGCAGCCAAGATGGGTCCCTGGGTGGAAACACCATATATTTT

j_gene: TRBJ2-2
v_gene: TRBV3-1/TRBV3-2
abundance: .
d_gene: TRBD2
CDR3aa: CASSPGGRGRELFF
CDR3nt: TGTGCCAGCAGCCCCGGGGGGAGGGGCAGGGAGCTGTTTTTT

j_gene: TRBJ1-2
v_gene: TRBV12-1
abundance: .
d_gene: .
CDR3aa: CASSFARPRAKNYGYTF
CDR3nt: TGTGCCAGCAGCTTTGCCCGTCCCAGGGCGAAAAACTATGGCTACACCTTC

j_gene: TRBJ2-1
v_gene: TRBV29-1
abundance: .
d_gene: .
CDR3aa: CSGRDLSSYNEQFF
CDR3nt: TGCAGCGGGAGGGACTTGAGCTCCTACAATGAGCAGTTCTTC

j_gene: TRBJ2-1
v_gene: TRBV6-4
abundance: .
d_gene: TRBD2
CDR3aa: CASSESGGYNEQFF
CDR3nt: TGTGCCAGCAGTGAAAGCGGGGGGTACAATGAGCAGTTCTTC

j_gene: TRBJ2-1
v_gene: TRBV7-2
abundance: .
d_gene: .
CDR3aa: CASSLAGGNEQFF
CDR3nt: TGTGCCAGCAGCTTGGCGGGCGGCAATGAGCAGTTCTTC

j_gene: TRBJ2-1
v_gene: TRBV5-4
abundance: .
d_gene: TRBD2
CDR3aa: CASSRGGPNEQFF
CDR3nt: TGTGCCAGCAGCCGGGGGGGGCCCAATGAGCAGTTCTTC

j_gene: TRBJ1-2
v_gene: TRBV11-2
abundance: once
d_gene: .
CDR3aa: CASTPLRGARDYGYTF
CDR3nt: TGTGCCAGCACTCCCCTGCGTGGGGCGCGAGACTATGGCTACACCTTC

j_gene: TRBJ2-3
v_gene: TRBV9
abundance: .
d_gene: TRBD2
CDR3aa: CASSVGPATSGSWMVTQYF
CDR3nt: TGTGCCAGCAGCGTAGGTCCAGCGACTAGCGGGAGTTGGATGGTTACGCAGTATTTT

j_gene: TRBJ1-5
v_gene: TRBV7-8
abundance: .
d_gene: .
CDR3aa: CASSTENQPQHF
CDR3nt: TGTGCCAGCAGCACAGAGAATCAGCCCCAGCATTTT

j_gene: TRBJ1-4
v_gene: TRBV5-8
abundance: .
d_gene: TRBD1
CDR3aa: CASSHRQGANEKLFF
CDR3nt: TGTGCCAGCAGCCACAGACAGGGGGCGAATGAAAAACTGTTTTTT